One and the same sample provided the 18 T cell receptor beta chains below, sequenced in a study of PD-L1 blockade in urothelial cancer. This sample's time point: pretreatment peripheral blood. Sequenced by immunoSEQ multiplex PCR; TCRdb stores in-frame clones only, minus some. Of fewer than 75,000 clones listed, roughly 90% are singletons. The input for sequencing was PBMCs, taken around atezolizumab (anti-PD-L1) treatment. These receptor sequences come from a man aged 65 to 85 with urothelial cancer.

The rearrangement uses TRBV9 and TRBJ1-2; D remains unclear. Trimming shortened V by 3 bases and J by 8 bases, and 8 bases separated the two germline ends. Germline lookup yields CDR1 SGDLS and CDR2 YYNGEE. The CDR3 is 11 residues long. CDR3 residues: CASSALIGYTF. CDR3 in DNA: TGTGCCAGCAGCGCCCTTATAGGCTACACCTTC.

This clone is a singleton in its sample. This chain uses TRBV5-1 with TRBJ2-3, with TRBD2 identical over 10 bases. The CDR3 sequence is 19 residues long. CDR1 and CDR2 from the germline V gene are SGHRS and YFSETQ. V dropped 2 bases and J dropped 5; count of bases not matched to a gene: 17. CDR3 loop: CASSFSAGSSGRAGDTQYF. The DNA for the CDR3 is TGCGCCAGCAGCTTTTCAGCAGGGTCGAGCGGGAGGGCCGGAGATACGCAGTATTTT.

The rearrangement uses TRBV5-1 and TRBJ1-4; 7 bases match TRBD1. Germline CDR1 reads SGHRS; CDR2 reads YFSETQ. With 2 bases clipped from V and 2 bases from J, the junction kept 3 bases outside the gene matches. The CDR3 sequence is 15 residues long. The CDR3 DNA follows: TGCGCCAGCAGCTTACAGGGGATTACTAATGAAAAACTGTTTTTT. As protein: CASSLQGITNEKLFF.

The chain uses TRBV19 and TRBJ2-1; D is undetermined. The V end was cut by 0 bases, the J end by 1 base, with 7 bases between. CDR3 length: 15 amino acids. CDR1 and CDR2 from the germline V gene are LNHDA and SQIVND (reference sequence). This CDR3 is CASSIDPGSYNEQFF. CDR3 bases: TGTGCCAGTAGTATAGACCCAGGATCCTACAATGAGCAGTTCTTC.

This chain connects TRBV19 to TRBJ2-7, with 7 bases that match TRBD2. J gave up 3 bases and V 6 bases, and 11 bases lay outside the gene matches. Germline CDR1 is LNHDA and CDR2 is SQIVND (reference sequence). This CDR3 contains 15 residues. The CDR3, as DNA: TGTGCCAGTAGCCCGAGAGCGGGATCGAGCTACGAGCAGTACTTC. It codes for CASSPRAGSSYEQYF.

The chain joins TRBV4-1 to TRBJ2-3; 8 bases map to TRBD1. The CDR3 spans 17 residues. Trimming at V came to 4 bases and at J to 2 bases, leaving 11 bases not matched to a gene. The germline V gene encodes CDR1 MGHRA and CDR2 YSYEKL. CDR3 region: CASSLAGTGQNTDTQYF. CDR3 DNA: TGCGCCAGCAGCCTCGCCGGGACAGGACAGAACACAGATACGCAGTATTTT.

The V call is TRBV5-1, the J call TRBJ2-3; possible D gene TRBD1, 5 bases. Germline-derived CDR1 and CDR2 are SGHRS and YFSETQ. Trimming removed 0 bases at V and 4 bases at J, with 15 bases between. The length of the CDR3 is 16 residues. The DNA for the CDR3 is TGCGCCAGCAGCTTGGGGGGCTCAGCCGGAGCAGATACGCAGTATTTT. It codes for CASSLGGSAGADTQYF.

The sample holds a few counts of this clone. The junction departs from germline at one end; a sequencing error may be responsible. This rearrangement joins TRBV7-9 to TRBJ1-1; 7 bases fit TRBD1. Per the germline V gene, CDR1 is SEHNR and CDR2 is FQNEAQ (reference sequence). The CDR3 extends over 11 amino acids. The CDR3 DNA follows: TGTGCCAGCAGCTTGGAGGACAGGCGTGACTTT. Translation: CASSLEDRRDF.

The rearrangement joins TRBV6-1 to TRBJ2-3, with a possible D match to TRBD2 (5 bases). The CDR3 is 13 residues long. Trimming left V 6 bases short and J 6 bases short, with 13 bases between. Germline lookup yields CDR1 MNHNS and CDR2 SASEGT. In DNA form, the CDR3 reads TGTGCCAGCAGGAAGGACTTAGGGGATACGCAGTATTTT. Its protein product is CASRKDLGDTQYF.

CDR3 bases: TGTGCCAGCAGCAATAGCGGGGGGAGGGATACGCAGTATTTT. It is translated as CASSNSGGRDTQYF. The chain combines TRBV7-3 with TRBJ2-3; 10 nucleotides agree with TRBD2. Germline V CDR1 and CDR2: SGHTA, FQGTGA. Trimming cost V 5 bases and J 6 bases; bases outside gene matches: 5. The CDR3 sequence is 14 residues long. Together with reference TRBV7-3 and TRBJ2-3, the CDR3 gives the full variable domain: GAGVSQTPSNKVTEKGKYVELRCDPISGHTALYWYRQSLGQGPEFLIYFQGTGAADDSGLPNDRFFAVRPEGSVSTLKIQRTERGDSAVYLCASSNSGGRDTQYFGPGTRLTVL.

This chain uses TRBV6-6 with TRBJ2-1, with D possibly TRBD1 on 5 matching bases. The germline V and J ends were trimmed by 5 bases and 8 bases, with 7 bases remaining between them. Germline V gene lookup returns CDR1 MNHNY and CDR2 SVGAGI (reference sequence). The CDR3 runs to 11 residues. CDR3 nucleotide sequence: TGTGCCAGCAGTGGGGCGGATGAGCAGTTCTTC. Protein sequence: CASSGADEQFF.

The rearrangement joins TRBV6-7 to TRBJ1-2, with no clear D. TRBV6-7 is noted as an ORF with a role that remains uncertain. V lost 9 bases and J 6 bases, leaving 14 bases between the germline ends. The CDR3 spans 12 residues. CDR3 loop: CARCGLNNGYTF. Here the CDR3 DNA reads TGTGCCAGATGCGGGTTAAACAATGGCTACACCTTC.

The chain has TRBV6-5 and TRBJ2-2; no clear D. Trimming stripped 4 bases from V and 2 bases from J, with 14 bases between. The CDR3 has 16 residues. Germline values: CDR1 MNHEY, CDR2 SVGAGI. In DNA, the CDR3 is TGTGCCAGCAGTTTATACAAACCCCCTAACACCGGGGAGCTGTTTTTT. Translation: CASSLYKPPNTGELFF.

This chain connects TRBV21-1 to TRBJ2-7; the table's D call of TRBD2 was not tested on the DNA. TRBV21-1 is given as a pseudogene. This CDR3 region has 15 residues. The CDR3 DNA is TGTGCCAGCAGCACGGTAGCGGGAGGCCCCTACGAGCAGTACTTC. This translates into CASSTVAGGPYEQYF.

This clone was recorded only once. The V call is TRBV6-5, the J call TRBJ2-1; 9 bases map to TRBD1. Per germline, CDR1 MNHEY and CDR2 SVGAGI. J gave up 7 bases and V 6 bases, and 4 bases lay outside the gene matches. The CDR3 runs 13 residues. CDR3 amino acids: CASRTGGGNEQFF. The CDR3 DNA follows: TGTGCCAGCAGAACAGGGGGCGGGAATGAGCAGTTCTTC.

The chain uses TRBV18 and TRBJ2-3; 7 bases are shared with TRBD1. The germline gives CDR1 KGHSH, CDR2 LQKENI. After removal of 2 bases from V and 6 bases from J, the junction contained 14 bases not matched to a gene. This CDR3 has 17 amino acids. The CDR3 loop reads CASSPGIWDSRRDTQYF. As DNA, the CDR3 is TGTGCCAGCTCACCAGGAATCTGGGACAGTAGAAGGGATACGCAGTATTTT.

V and J are TRBV5-4 and TRBJ2-3, with a weak D call TRBD2 (6 bases). This CDR3 spans 13 amino acids. Trimming pared 5 bases from V and 6 bases from J, leaving 13 bases between. Germline loops: CDR1 SGHNT, CDR2 YYREEE (reference sequence). DNA of the CDR3: TGTGCCAGCAGTCGGCGGGATTTTGATACGCAGTATTTT. Translating it yields CASSRRDFDTQYF.

V gene TRBV6-4 combines with J gene TRBJ1-2; D is undetermined. V dropped 8 bases and J dropped 7 bases, with 5 bases sitting between them. CDR1 is MRHNA and CDR2 is SNTAGT in the germline V gene. The CDR3 is 9 residues long. The CDR3 region is CASSSGYTF. CDR3 coding DNA: TGTGCCAGCTCCTCTGGCTACACCTTC.